The subject of this entry is one T cell receptor (beta chain). What antigen it recognizes has not been identified. The record has no base qualities; no much larger clone is one base away. The CDR3 runs 15 amino acids, cysteine and phenylalanine included. Only the CDR3 DNA is retained, 45 bases long and in frame from the first base. Trimming removed 0 bases from V and 2 bases from J; the gene matches leave 3 bases unexplained. CDR1 is given as SGHRS and CDR2 as YFSETQ, both from the germline V gene. These data are taken from a study of shared clonotypes between healthy human individuals (dated by TCRdb to the early 2020s). In terms of the full investigation: The cohort included three men and a couple of women between 18 and 49 years of age. To estimate repertoire size and how much clonotypes are shared between individuals, the study performed deep sequencing of blood TCR repertoires from 4 to 6 healthy adults. Different laboratories and diverse techniques were used to prepare libraries and sequence TCR repertoires, to increase sequencing depth and limit assay-specific biases. For each donor, CD4 naive and CD4 memory were each run on three plates, CD8 naive on two plates, and CD8 memory on one plate. Leukapheresis yielded between about 0.85 and 10 billion PBMCs per donor. Broader findings and caveats from the paper: Naive subsets generally had larger estimated clonotype richness than memory subsets did. Because the study included a small number of donors, the genetic and exposure-history diversity represented was limited. Clonotypes shared by all four sorted-subset donors showed higher generation probabilities than non-shared clonotypes. Based on pairwise subsampling, the degree of clonotype sharing among donors was expected to be affected by sequencing depth. Sampling was restricted to blood, and TCR repertoires in tissues likely differ from the TCR repertoires found in blood. About 5% of naive CD4, 3.5% of naive CD8, about 2.4% of memory CD4, and roughly 0.4% of memory CD8 clonotypes were shared across four donors. Even with the large sequencing depth, rarefaction of the sorted-subset datasets indicated that sequencing was incomplete.

Donors were healthy HIV-negative adults with no recently reported acute infections or vaccinations. Every donor was a Caucasian adult living in Nashville, Tennessee, USA. CD4+ T cells were enriched through magnetic negative selection, after which naive cells were positively selected on CD45RA and the remaining negative fraction served as the memory subset. After blood collection by leukapheresis, PBMCs were isolated using Ficoll-Histopaque density gradient centrifugation and then cryopreserved in the vapor phase of liquid nitrogen. Analytical flow cytometry was used to check the purity and quantity of every magnetically sorted T cell population. Each sorted fraction had its genomic DNA isolated and then quantified by UV absorbance on a Nanodrop 2000c. TCR CDR3 regions were amplified from genomic DNA by multiplex PCR using the deep immunoSEQ assay. Extracted genomic DNA from each cell subset was spread evenly across all wells of several immunoSEQ 96-well plates, with each plate serving as a replicate. For sorted subsets, approximately 200 ng of genomic DNA, equivalent to some 33,000 T cell genomes, went into each replicate PCR. Purified libraries were quantified with a Qubit 3.0 fluorometer, sized on a Bioanalyzer 2100, and re-quantified with the KAPA Library Quantification kit. Every immunoSEQ 96-well plate was sequenced on a dedicated single-read 150-cycle Illumina NextSeq 550 flow cell. As for the authors' bioinformatics: Because the immunoSEQ output included only junctional sequences and no quality scores, the filtering could not be the same as the filtering used for full-length reads. Sequences were annotated with PyIR, a Python wrapper for IgBLAST v1.9, using IMGT germline references to assign V/J genes and CDR3. Reads were removed for weak V/J assignments (E-value above 1e-6), missing CDR3, stop codons, out-of-frame junctions, or ambiguous translated residues. V3J clonotypes were defined as sequences sharing an identical inferred V gene, J gene, and CDR3 amino acid sequence. Percentage overlap between repertoires was computed as shared unique clonotypes divided by the size of the smaller repertoire. Richness of each repertoire was evaluated using RTK rarefaction, the Chao1 estimator, and Recon v2.1 estimates of unobserved clonotypes. Generation probabilities were computed with OLGA for all TCRbeta clonotypes obtained by the gDNA method from several donors. Drawn from immuneACCESS, this table holds only the in-frame rearrangements with V and J called that TCRdb kept. Clones are partly lost; checked studies trace under half to an unresolved V gene and leave the rest unexplained. From that table come the V and J calls and clone size; the DNA was used to work out D and trimming. The sample data list some 550,000 clones, and less than 98% of these were observed just once. The top ten clones comprise about 0.06% of the sample.

The sample taken for sequencing was naive CD4+ T cells sorted from blood. The label giving this sample's cell subset or site can be read as: CD45RA+ positively selected. The chain joins TRBV5-1 to TRBJ2-3, with 7 middle bases fitting TRBD2. The sequence came from a woman aged 25 to 39 in good health. The CDR3 reads as follows: CASSLELAPTDTQYF. Here is the DNA: TGCGCCAGCAGCTTGGAACTAGCGCCCACAGATACGCAGTATTTT.